The entry below describes one T cell receptor (beta chain). The antigen is unknown. This sample's TCRbeta library carried unique molecular identifier barcodes. TCRdb re-called the PCR reads through MiXCR, storing one row per CDR3 protein. The repertoire consists of around 270,000 distinct CDR3 sequences, with around 10% occurring once and the leading ten covering 7.5%. The CDR3 length is 12 residues. The germline CDR1 and CDR2 sequences are SGDLS and YYNGEE. The V end lost 3 bases, the J end lost 6 bases, and 7 bases lay between the germline ends. The data derive from a study of T-cell reconstitution after alpha-beta-depleted transplantation in children. Study-level points and caveats: Reportedly, only several hundred clones from non-depleted graft cells drove alpha-beta T-cell counts at about two months.

The genes are TRBV9 and TRBJ2-1; D gene unclear. The clonotype originates from a boy younger than two with acute myeloid leukemia, due to receive a stem cell transplant. The specimen comprised PBMCs, sampled before TCRalphabeta/CD19-depleted stem cell transplant. The CDR3 DNA reads as TGTGCCAGCAGCGACGACTCCAATGAGCAGTTCTTC. It specifies CASSDDSNEQFF.